This is a list of T cell receptor beta chains from one sample in a study of control samples from healthy donors and cancer patients. Sequencing used immunoSEQ multiplex PCR; TCRdb keeps in-frame clones, though not all of them. The ten most abundant clones cover about 2.2% of a sample with roughly 190,000 clones. Sequencing was performed on blood. Receptors were obtained from a woman in her 30s in good health. Both conserved end residues are part of each CDR3. D genes are given only for firm matches.

d_gene	j_gene	v_gene	CDR3nt	CDR3aa
TRBD2	TRBJ2-5	TRBV30	TGTGCCTCCTCAGCGGGGCCGCAACAGACCCAGTACTTC	CASSAGPQQTQYF
TRBD1	TRBJ1-1	TRBV6-5	TGTGCCAGCAGTCCAAACTCGTCAGGGGGCTTCTCGGCTTTCTTT	CASSPNSSGGFSAFF
NA	TRBJ1-1	TRBV30	TGTGCCTGGGGGTTGGGGAACACTGAAGCTTTCTTT	CAWGLGNTEAFF
NA	TRBJ2-7	TRBV11-2	TGTGCCAGCAGCCCAGGGTACCGCACGCGCGAGCAGTACTTC	CASSPGYRTREQYF
NA	TRBJ1-2	TRBV6-6	TGTGCCAGCATCCAACGGGGAGCTGAGGGCTACACCTTC	CASIQRGAEGYTF
NA	TRBJ1-2	TRBV7-9	TGTGCCAGCACCTCCCCCTCCGGGACTAACTATGGCTACACCTTC	CASTSPSGTNYGYTF
NA	TRBJ1-1	TRBV4-1	TGCGCCAGCAGCCAAGATCCCGCAGCGAACACTGAAGCTTTCTTT	CASSQDPAANTEAFF
TRBD1	TRBJ1-1	TRBV15	TGTGCCACCAGCAAGGGGACAGGGGGCGCGACTGAAGCTTTCTTT	CATSKGTGGATEAFF
TRBD2	TRBJ2-1	TRBV7-3	TGTGCCAGCAGCTTTGACCCCACTAGCGCCGGTGGGGAGCAGTTCTTC	CASSFDPTSAGGEQFF
TRBD1	TRBJ1-1	TRBV11-2	TGTGCCAGCAGCTTAGTTCGGACAGGGGGCGCTGAAGCTTTCTTT	CASSLVRTGGAEAFF
TRBD1	TRBJ1-3	TRBV4-2	TGTGCCAGCAGTCGGACAGGGAGGGAAGGAAACACCATATATTTT	CASSRTGREGNTIYF
TRBD1	TRBJ1-1	TRBV5-1	TGCGCCAGCAGCTTGGTCGGCACAGGGGACCCTGAAGCTTTCTTT	CASSLVGTGDPEAFF
TRBD2	TRBJ2-1	TRBV4-1	TGCGCCAGCAGCCTAAGAGCGGGGGGGTATAATGAGCAGTTCTTC	CASSLRAGGYNEQFF
NA	TRBJ1-5	TRBV4-2	TGTGCCAGCAGCCCCACATTAAATCAGCCCCAGCATTTT	CASSPTLNQPQHF
NA	TRBJ1-1	TRBV18	TGTGCCAGCTCACCTCTCCAGGGGGAAGCTTTCTTT	CASSPLQGEAFF
TRBD2	TRBJ2-3	TRBV6-2/TRBV6-3	TGTGCCAGCAGTGTTTCTAGCGGGGGGGCTCGGACAGATACGCAGTATTTT	CASSVSSGGARTDTQYF
TRBD1	TRBJ1-6	TRBV7-2	TGTGCCAGCAGCCGGGACAGGGGCAATTCACCCCTCCACTTT	CASSRDRGNSPLHF
NA	TRBJ2-7	TRBV12-2	TGTGCAAGTCGCCCGGACGGAGCCTACGAGCAGTACTTC	CASRPDGAYEQYF
NA	TRBJ2-7	TRBV28	TGTGCCAGCAGTTTGACTAGGACGGGGACGTCCGAGCAGTACTTC	CASSLTRTGTSEQYF
NA	TRBJ1-2	TRBV29-1	TGCAGCGTTGTACGGAACAGCGCTAACTATGGCTACACCTTC	CSVVRNSANYGYTF
NA	TRBJ2-2	TRBV2	TGTGCCAGCAGGGCCCAGGGAGCGAACACCGGGGAGCTGTTTTTT	CASRAQGANTGELFF
NA	TRBJ1-1	TRBV29-1	TGCAGCGTTGTGGGCAGACAGAACACTGAAGCTTTCTTT	CSVVGRQNTEAFF
NA	TRBJ2-7	TRBV3-1/TRBV3-2	TGTGCCAGCAGCGGAAGGGGGAGCTCCTACGAGCAGTACTTC	CASSGRGSSYEQYF
TRBD1	TRBJ1-3	TRBV4-1	TGCGCCAGCAGAGGACAGGGAACTGGAAACACCATATATTTT	CASRGQGTGNTIYF